This T cell receptor beta chain emerged from a study of blood T cell repertoires in COVID-19. On the study more broadly: Whether acute or convalescent, the COVID-19 samples came from the United States, Italy and Spain. PBMCs, B-cell-depleted T cells, or T cells provided the cDNA or gDNA that made up the material.

The CDR3 is 14 residues long. Germline V gene data show CDR1 as SQVTM and CDR2 as ANQGSEA. Trimming shortened V by 0 bases and J by 3 bases, and 11 bases separated the two germline ends. Original analysis: Amplifying reference gene primers gave estimates of nucleated cell counts. Profiling relied on immunoSEQ multiplex PCR, and the TCRdb table lists in-frame clones only, not all of them. Clone size and V and J calls were adopted from that table, with D and trimming inferred from the DNA. Of 130,000 to 150,000 clones listed, 75% to 90% are singletons. This clone was recorded only once. It was during active infection that Seattle patients were enrolled and then longitudinally followed.

The receptor was derived from a woman aged 60 to 75 with COVID-19, enrolled during active disease. Sequenced material: peripheral blood. The rearrangement uses TRBV29-1 and TRBJ1-2; tentatively, D is TRBD1 (5 bases). CDR3 nucleotide sequence: TGCAGCGTTGAAGATCGGGGAGGGGACTATGGCTACACCTTC. It codes for CSVEDRGGDYGYTF.